These T cell receptor beta chains were read from a single sample in a study of OX40 agonist ivuxolimab in advanced cancers. The table came from immunoSEQ multiplex PCR; TCRdb's copy has only in-frame clones and leaves some out. The sample shows 43,000 or so clones, around 88% of them seen only once. This specimen consisted of CD4+ or CD8+ T cells sorted from blood, obtained in a trial of the OX40 agonist ivuxolimab. The origin of the receptors is an adult with an advanced solid tumor such as melanoma, head and neck, liver or kidney cancer. CDR3s include the opening cysteine and the closing phenylalanine or tryptophan. D genes are given only for firm matches. For some rows the clone size is stated as once, few or many, or as a class when expanded; others skip it.

D	V	J	size	CDR3	DNA
-	TRBV5-1	TRBJ1-2	medium-sized	CASSQDSLGYTF	TGCGCCAGCAGTCAGGACTCTCTTGGCTACACCTTC
TRBD2	TRBV4-1	TRBJ2-7	-	CASSPLVHVAGGGYEQYF	TGCGCCAGCAGCCCGCTTGTCCACGTAGCGGGAGGGGGCTACGAGCAGTACTTC
-	TRBV28	TRBJ1-2	-	CASSSPETYGYTF	TGTGCCAGCAGTTCTCCCGAGACCTATGGCTACACCTTC
-	TRBV7-3	TRBJ2-7	-	CASSLSREDEQYF	TGTGCCAGCAGCTTAAGTAGGGAGGACGAGCAGTACTTC
TRBD1	TRBV27	TRBJ1-1	-	CASSSLRQGANTEAFF	TGTGCCAGCAGTTCCCTCCGACAGGGGGCGAACACTGAAGCTTTCTTT
-	TRBV6-5	TRBJ1-2	-	CASSSSGGRGYTF	TGTGCCAGCAGTTCCTCGGGGGGGAGAGGCTACACCTTC
-	TRBV14	TRBJ2-6	-	CASSQVGSGANVLTF	TGTGCCAGCAGCCAAGTAGGGTCTGGGGCCAACGTCCTGACTTTC
-	TRBV7-9	TRBJ1-1	-	CASSFSRDVRGTEAFF	TGTGCCAGCAGCTTTTCCAGGGACGTACGAGGCACTGAAGCTTTCTTT
-	TRBV5-1	TRBJ2-1	-	CASSLEIHEQFF	TGCGCCAGCAGCTTAGAGATACATGAGCAGTTCTTC
TRBD1	TRBV6-6	TRBJ1-2	-	CASTPGQGARYGYTF	TGTGCCAGCACCCCGGGACAGGGGGCGCGCTATGGCTACACCTTC
-	TRBV30	TRBJ2-5	-	CAWSVPTSWGETQYF	TGTGCCTGGAGTGTCCCGACGTCATGGGGGGAGACCCAGTACTTC
TRBD1	TRBV27	TRBJ2-6	-	CASTPGQGVSGANVLTF	TGTGCCAGCACCCCGGGACAGGGGGTCTCTGGGGCCAACGTCCTGACTTTC
TRBD2	TRBV5-6	TRBJ2-5	-	CASSSGLAVRETQYF	TGTGCCAGCAGCTCGGGACTAGCGGTTCGAGAGACCCAGTACTTC
-	TRBV28	TRBJ1-3	-	CASFRSGTRNTIYF	TGTGCCAGCTTTCGTTCGGGAACCCGAAACACCATATATTTT
-	TRBV5-1	TRBJ2-7	-	CASSYDGARDEQYF	TGCGCCAGCAGCTACGATGGGGCCAGGGACGAGCAGTACTTC
-	TRBV4-2	TRBJ1-2	-	CASSQDRVGGYTF	TGTGCCAGCAGCCAAGATCGGGTGGGAGGCTACACCTTC
-	TRBV10-3	TRBJ2-3	-	CAISVGTNTDTQYF	TGTGCCATCAGTGTCGGCACAAACACAGATACGCAGTATTTT
-	TRBV9	TRBJ1-6	-	CASSVSEGQDSPLHF	TGTGCCAGCAGCGTATCGGAGGGGCAGGATTCACCCCTCCACTTT
TRBD2	TRBV19	TRBJ2-7	-	CASSLAGGYEQYF	TGTGCCAGTTCTCTAGCGGGTGGCTACGAGCAGTACTTC
TRBD2	TRBV7-9	TRBJ2-1	-	CASSVRTSGSNNEQFF	TGTGCCAGCAGCGTACGGACTAGCGGGAGTAACAATGAGCAGTTCTTC
-	TRBV28	TRBJ2-7	-	CASCWTAYEQYF	TGTGCCAGCTGTTGGACAGCCTACGAGCAGTACTTC
-	TRBV5-4	TRBJ2-7	-	CASSPGGGAWEQYF	TGTGCCAGCAGCCCTGGAGGGGGGGCATGGGAGCAGTACTTC
TRBD1	TRBV6-1	TRBJ1-4	few	CASSRTGGTNEKLFF	TGTGCCAGCAGCCGGACAGGGGGGACTAATGAAAAACTGTTTTTT
-	TRBV15	TRBJ2-4	once	CATRLGEIAKNIQYF	TGTGCCACCAGGCTGGGGGAAATAGCCAAAAACATTCAGTACTTC